This TCR beta chain stems from a study of T cells in Graves' hyperthyroidism and ophthalmopathy. CDR3 length: 15 amino acids. The V end lost 2 bases, the J end lost 0 bases, and 11 bases lay between the germline ends. Germline values: CDR1 MGHRA, CDR2 YSYEKL. This clonotype was found a few times. The TCR beta CDR3 regions underwent amplification using RNA transcripts as the source. When the TCR CDR3 underwent first-round RT-PCR, the HTBI primer set was used. TCRdb ran MiXCR on the multiplex PCR reads and lists one entry per CDR3 protein. This sample has more than 300,000 distinct CDR3 sequences, with about 18% found just once.

The rearrangement links TRBV4-1 to TRBJ2-7, with D perhaps matching TRBD1 or TRBD2 (5 bases each). The source of this sequence is a woman under 40 with Graves' hyperthyroidism that later progressed to Graves' ophthalmopathy. The sequenced sample was blood. CDR3 amino acids: CASSQQAGTSYEQYF. CDR3 nucleotides: TGCGCCAGCAGCCAACAAGCCGGGACCTCCTACGAGCAGTACTTC.